Shown below are 21 T cell receptor beta chains from a single sample sequenced in a study of blood T cell repertoires in COVID-19 (dated by TCRdb to 2020 to 2022). The library was generated by the immunoSEQ multiplex PCR assay. TCRdb re-hosts the immuneACCESS table, in-frame sequences only. Its copies lack some clones; in the studies checked, an unresolved V gene accounts for under half of them, and the cause for the rest is not known. Within this sample are 250,000 or so clones, with around 90% of them counted one time only. The biggest ten clones account for about 3% of the sample. Sequences were obtained from PBMCs or T cells enriched from blood (not recorded which). The receptor source for this set is a man between 35 and 55 years old who had been exposed to COVID-19.

The chain is built from TRBV5-1 and TRBJ2-7; D gene unclear. This CDR3 contains 15 residues. V lost 0 bases, J lost 0 bases, and 10 bases lay in between. Germline V gives CDR1 SGHRS, CDR2 YFSETQ. The CDR3 DNA reads as TGCGCCAGCAGCTTGGCTACAGCTATCTCCTACGAGCAGTACTTC. It specifies CASSLATAISYEQYF.

A note on this clone: Other DNA sequences in the same sample also yield this CDR3. This sequence joins TRBV30 and TRBJ1-6; D remains ambiguous. V lost 1 base to trimming and J lost 6 bases, with 7 bases between them. The CDR3 is 13 amino acids. CDR1 GTSNPN and CDR2 SVGIG come from the germline V gene (reference sequence). The CDR3 DNA follows: TGTGCCTGGAGTGCTGGGCCTAATTCACCCCTCCACTTT. Translation gives CAWSAGPNSPLHF.

The chain is built from TRBV20-1 and TRBJ1-1, with D unresolved. Germline CDR1 is DFQATT and CDR2 is SNEGSKA (reference sequence). This CDR3 comprises 11 residues. V lost 5 bases to trimming and J lost 2 bases, with 6 bases between them. The CDR3 region is CSAFKNTEAFF. In DNA, the CDR3 is TGCAGTGCTTTTAAAAACACTGAAGCTTTCTTT.

This rearrangement joins TRBV2 to TRBJ2-3; a possible D gene is TRBD2 (6 bases). Germline assignment: CDR1 SNHLY and CDR2 FYNNEI. This CDR3 spans 14 amino acids. Trimming pared 10 bases from V and 3 bases from J, leaving 17 bases between. The CDR3 DNA follows: TGTGCCACCACAGGACGGGGGTCGACAGATACGCAGTATTTT. Its protein is CATTGRGSTDTQYF.

The chain recombines TRBV30 with TRBJ2-2; D perhaps matches TRBD2 (5 bases). This CDR3 is built from 15 residues. Trimming pared 3 bases from V and 0 bases from J, leaving 11 bases between. Germline CDR1 is GTSNPN and CDR2 is SVGIG (reference sequence). The chain's CDR3 is CAWRTWESNTGELFF. The CDR3, as DNA: TGTGCCTGGAGGACATGGGAGTCGAACACCGGGGAGCTGTTTTTT.

The CDR3 DNA sequence: TGTGCCAGCAGCCCAACGACCGGGACTAGTAGGTACGAGCAGTACTTC. Its translation is CASSPTTGTSRYEQYF. This chain connects TRBV9 to TRBJ2-7; 8 bases agree with TRBD2. V dropped 4 bases and J dropped 4; count of bases not matched to a gene: 13. Germline V gene sequence: CDR1 SGDLS, CDR2 YYNGEE. The CDR3 totals 16 residues.

The rearrangement joins TRBV4-2 to TRBJ2-1; 9 bases line up with TRBD2. Per the germline V gene, CDR1 is LGHNA and CDR2 is YNFKEQ. The CDR3 loop spans 17 amino acids. V was pared by 1 base and J by 6 bases, with 10 bases of the junction left unmatched. CDR3: CASSQATGTSIFNEQFF. DNA of the CDR3: TGTGCCAGCAGCCAAGCAACCGGGACTAGCATTTTCAATGAGCAGTTCTTC.

V usage is TRBV6-6 and J usage is TRBJ1-5, with a possible D match to TRBD1 (5 bases). The CDR3 has 18 amino acids. Germline V gene sequence: CDR1 MNHNY, CDR2 SVGAGI (reference sequence). Between the trimmed V and J ends, which lost 5 bases and 3 bases, there was a span of 23 bases. CDR3 bases: TGTGCCAGCAGTCAGTTCCCTGGGGGAGGGCAAACCAATCAGCCCCAGCATTTT. Encoded protein: CASSQFPGGGQTNQPQHF.

V usage is TRBV12-3 or TRBV12-4 and J usage is TRBJ2-3; no definite D call. The CDR3 is 13 residues long. Trimming stripped 4 bases from V and 2 bases from J, with 7 bases between. The CDR3 protein is CASSSLYTDTQYF. CDR3 DNA sequence: TGTGCCAGCAGTTCCCTATACACAGATACGCAGTATTTT.

The chain employs TRBV10-2 and TRBJ2-7; 9 bases map to TRBD1. The CDR3 contains 15 residues. Germline V gives CDR1 WSHSY, CDR2 SAAADI. J gave up 5 bases and V 6 bases, and 11 bases lay outside the gene matches. The CDR3 sequence: CASRTIQGAFHEQYF. CDR3 coding DNA: TGCGCCAGCAGGACGATACAGGGGGCCTTCCACGAGCAGTACTTC.

The V call is TRBV11-1, the J call TRBJ2-3; the match to TRBD2 covers 11 bases. Germline CDR1 is SGHAT and CDR2 is FQDESV (reference sequence). The CDR3 is 15 residues long. Losses at the gene ends were 7 bases for V and 6 bases for J; bases not matched to a gene: 9. The CDR3 reads CASKRGLAEGDTQYF. The CDR3 coding sequence is TGTGCCAGCAAACGGGGACTAGCGGAGGGGGATACGCAGTATTTT.

The chain employs TRBV2 and TRBJ1-3; no clear D gene. The CDR3 consists of 15 residues. V was trimmed by 4 bases and J by 1 base, leaving 11 bases between them. Germline CDR1 is SNHLY and CDR2 is FYNNEI. In nucleotides, the CDR3 is TGTGCCAGCAGTGTCTTTGAGGCTTCTGGAAACACCATATATTTT. Amino acids: CASSVFEASGNTIYF.

This clone has more than one count but fewer than ten. The rearrangement joins TRBV6-2 or TRBV6-3 to TRBJ1-1; TRBD1 aligns across 8 bases. Germline CDR1 is MNHEY and CDR2 is SVGEGT. The ends lost 5 bases at V and 0 bases at J; junction bases unmatched: 2. The CDR3 covers 14 residues. CDR3 sequence: CASSRQGMNTEAFF. The CDR3 DNA sequence: TGTGCCAGCAGTCGACAGGGGATGAACACTGAAGCTTTCTTT.

The gene calls are TRBV11-3 and TRBJ2-7; D possibly corresponds to TRBD2 (5 bases). The CDR3 contains 15 residues. Germline V gene lookup returns CDR1 SGHNT and CDR2 YENEEA. The ends were cut back, 1 base at V and 3 bases at J, with 13 bases in the middle. CDR3 bases: TGTGCCAGCAGCTTAGCGGGCCGGGAAAGCTACGAGCAGTACTTC. It specifies CASSLAGRESYEQYF.

The rearrangement uses TRBV12-5 and TRBJ2-5, with 14 bases matching TRBD2. The ends lost 2 bases at V and 2 bases at J; junction bases unmatched: 4. The CDR3 has 17 residues. Germline V gene sequence: CDR1 LGHNT, CDR2 FRNRAP. CDR3 coding DNA: TGTGCTAGTGGTTTGTCGGGACTAGCGGGAGAGCAAGAGACCCAGTACTTC. This gives the protein CASGLSGLAGEQETQYF.

V is TRBV11-3 and J is TRBJ2-1; 13 bases agree with TRBD2. There are 15 residues in the CDR3. Looked up from germline, CDR1 is SGHNT and CDR2 is YENEEA. J lost 8 bases, V lost 4 bases, and 5 bases had no gene match. The CDR3 DNA reads as TGTGCCAGCAGCTCAGTTGGGACTAGCGGGGATGAGCAGTTCTTC. As protein: CASSSVGTSGDEQFF. The complete variable domain, with remaining parts taken from reference TRBV11-3 and TRBJ2-1, reads EAGVVQSPRYKIIEKKQPVAFWCNPISGHNTLYWYLQNLGQGPELLIRYENEEAVDDSQLPKDRFSAERLKGVDSTLKIQPAELGDSAVYLCASSSVGTSGDEQFFGPGTRLTVL.

V is TRBV13 and J is TRBJ2-7; 7 bases fit TRBD2. In germline, CDR1 is PRHDT, CDR2 FYEKMQ (reference sequence). The CDR3 runs 14 residues. The trim removed 4 bases at V and 6 bases at J, leaving 9 bases unmatched. The CDR3, as DNA: TGTGCCAGCAGCTCCCGGGACTACAACGTCGAGCAGTACTTC. Protein product: CASSSRDYNVEQYF.

This clone occurred once. This chain links TRBV2 with TRBJ2-5; 7 bases agree with TRBD1. The CDR3 has 14 amino acids. Per germline, CDR1 SNHLY and CDR2 FYNNEI. With V trimmed by 4 bases and J by 4 bases, 6 bases remained unmatched. CDR3 bases: TGTGCCAGCAGTGGATTGGCAGGGGGAGAGACCCAGTACTTC. The encoded protein is CASSGLAGGETQYF.

This clone has only one observation. The chain carries TRBV30 and TRBJ2-7; D is possibly TRBD2 (6 bases). The CDR3 spans 14 residues. V lost 3 bases to trimming and J lost 2 bases, with 14 bases between them. Per the germline V gene, CDR1 is GTSNPN and CDR2 is SVGIG (reference sequence). The CDR3 DNA reads TGTGCCTGGAGGGCCGGGACTGAAACCTACGAGCAGTACTTC. This encodes CAWRAGTETYEQYF. Combining the CDR3 with reference TRBV30 and TRBJ2-7 gives the whole variable domain SQTIHQWPATLVQPVGSPLSLECTVEGTSNPNLYWYRQAAGRGLQLLFYSVGIGQISSEVPQNLSASRPQDRQFILSSKKLLLSDSGFYLCAWRAGTETYEQYFGPGTRLTVT.

This sequence joins TRBV9 and TRBJ1-3; D is possibly TRBD1 (6 bases). V was clipped by 4 bases and J by 2 bases, with 13 bases between them. Germline values: CDR1 SGDLS, CDR2 YYNGEE. The CDR3 consists of 15 residues. The CDR3 spells CASSSTGSPGNTIYF. In DNA form, the CDR3 reads TGTGCCAGCAGCTCAACAGGGTCTCCTGGAAACACCATATATTTT.

The chain is built from TRBV5-1 and TRBJ2-2, with 11 bases aligning to TRBD2. Looked up from germline, CDR1 is SGHRS and CDR2 is YFSETQ. V lost 3 bases to trimming and J lost 5 bases; unmatched junction nucleotides: 6. The CDR3 is 16 residues long. The CDR3: CASSSSGRIGTGELFF. In nucleotides, the CDR3 is TGCGCCAGCAGCTCTAGCGGGAGGATCGGGACCGGGGAGCTGTTTTTT.